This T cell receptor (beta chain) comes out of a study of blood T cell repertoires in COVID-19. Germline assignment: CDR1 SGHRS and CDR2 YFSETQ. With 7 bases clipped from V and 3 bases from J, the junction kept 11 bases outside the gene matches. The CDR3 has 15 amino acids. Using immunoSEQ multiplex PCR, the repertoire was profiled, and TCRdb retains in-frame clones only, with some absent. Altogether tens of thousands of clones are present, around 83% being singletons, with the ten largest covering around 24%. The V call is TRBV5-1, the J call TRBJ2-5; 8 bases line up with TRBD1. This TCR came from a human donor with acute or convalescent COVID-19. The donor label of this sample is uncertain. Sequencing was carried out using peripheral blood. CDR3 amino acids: CASGAQGAGEETQYF. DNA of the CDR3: TGCGCCAGCGGGGCCCAGGGGGCCGGGGAAGAGACCCAGTACTTC.